Listed here are 17 T cell receptor beta chains from one sample, sequenced in a study of T-cell memory formation after mild COVID-19 (dated by TCRdb to 2020 to 2023). Libraries were built with 5' RACE. The reads were generated on an Illumina NovaSeq 6000. TCRdb handled the public reads itself, with Q25 trimming in fastp and clone calling in MiXCR, and kept productive beta chains. Each entry merges the rows of one CDR3 protein and shows their most common DNA and genes. Here the sample has roughly 190,000 distinct CDR3 sequences; around 30% occur a single time. The top ten clones comprise 11% of the sample. The sequencing sample was made of PBMCs or a T cell subset sorted from them (not recorded which). Source of these receptors: an adult woman who had mild COVID-19 (a few samples of this study predate the infection). The sample titles of this study are shuffled in the database, so cell type and time point are left out; the donor was told from shared clones.

The chain combines TRBV3-1 with TRBJ1-2; possibly TRBD1 for D (6 bases). Germline V gene data show CDR1 as LGHDT and CDR2 as YNNKEL (reference sequence). V lost 0 bases, J lost 4 bases, and 12 bases lay in between. The CDR3 covers 15 residues. The CDR3 coding sequence is TGTGCCAGCAGCCAAGATGGGGGGCACGGCTATGGCTACACCTTC. Translation gives CASSQDGGHGYGYTF.

The rearrangement links TRBV19 to TRBJ2-7; unclear D gene. V was clipped by 3 bases and J by 5 bases, with 20 bases between them. The CDR3 is made up of 16 amino acids. Germline assignment: CDR1 LNHDA and CDR2 SQIVND (reference sequence). In DNA, the CDR3 is TGTGCCAGTAGTATGTGGGCAGTTAGCACGATTGACGAGCAGTACTTC. Translated: CASSMWAVSTIDEQYF. Full variable domain (remainder filled in from reference TRBV19 and TRBJ2-7): DGGITQSPKYLFRKEGQNVTLSCEQNLNHDAMYWYRQDPGQGLRLIYYSQIVNDFQKGDIAEGYSVSREKKESFPLTVTSAQKNPTAFYLCASSMWAVSTIDEQYFGPGTRLTVT.

The chain recombines TRBV24-1 with TRBJ2-1, with D unresolved. The CDR3 runs 13 residues. The germline V gene has CDR1 KGHDR and CDR2 SFDVKD. With 0 bases removed from V and 10 bases from J, the gap between germline ends came to 9 bases. The CDR3 spells CATSDLELGEQFF. The CDR3 nucleotides read TGTGCCACCAGTGATTTGGAGTTGGGGGAGCAGTTCTTC.

The chain joins TRBV6-5 to TRBJ1-1, with no clear D. The germline V and J ends were trimmed by 4 bases and 2 bases, with 17 bases remaining between them. CDR3 size: 16 residues. Germline lookup yields CDR1 MNHEY and CDR2 SVGAGI. The CDR3 DNA reads as TGTGCCAGCAGTTTAAGTCGATATAGAGTTAACACTGAAGCTTTCTTT. It is translated as CASSLSRYRVNTEAFF.

The V and J genes are TRBV6-2 or TRBV6-3 and TRBJ1-5, with 10 bases fitting TRBD1. Germline V gene lookup returns CDR1 MNHEY and CDR2 SVGEGT. This CDR3 is 15 amino acids long. After removal of 6 bases from V and 2 bases from J, the junction contained 4 bases not matched to a gene. The DNA for the CDR3 is TGTGCCAGCAGCCGGGGGACAGGGGGCAATCAGCCCCAGCATTTT. Translation gives CASSRGTGGNQPQHF.

The chain combines TRBV5-1 with TRBJ1-1; 7 nucleotides align to TRBD1. Germline trimming cut 6 bases from V and 3 bases from J; bases unmatched to any gene: 11. Germline V gene sequence: CDR1 SGHRS, CDR2 YFSETQ. The CDR3 has 15 residues. CDR3 in DNA: TGCGCCAGCACCGAATCGACAGGGAGGTACACTGAAGCTTTCTTT. Translation gives CASTESTGRYTEAFF.

A few counts support this clonotype. The chain links TRBV7-2 to TRBJ2-3; TRBD1 might be the D (5 bases). Per germline, CDR1 SGHTA and CDR2 FQGNSA. The CDR3 covers 12 residues. Trimming stripped 1 base from V and 11 bases from J, with 10 bases between. The CDR3 coding sequence is TGTGCCAGCAGCTTAGGTCAGGGCTGGCAGTATTTT. It translates to CASSLGQGWQYF.

This clonotype was detected only a few times. The rearrangement uses TRBV5-1 and TRBJ1-6; D is possibly TRBD1 (6 bases). V lost 4 bases, J lost 5 bases, and 13 bases lay in between. The germline CDR1 and CDR2 sequences are SGHRS and YFSETQ. This CDR3 has 15 residues. In nucleotides, the CDR3 is TGCGCCAGCAGCCTTGAGGGGGGGAATAATTCACCCCTCCACTTT. It yields the protein CASSLEGGNNSPLHF.

A few counts support this clonotype. This rearrangement joins TRBV6-5 to TRBJ1-1; 8 nucleotides align to TRBD1. Germline V gene data show CDR1 as MNHEY and CDR2 as SVGAGI. This CDR3 spans 15 amino acids. V trimming: 1 base; J trimming: 5 bases; junction bases outside the gene matches: 6. The CDR3 region has the DNA TGTGCCAGCAGTTACTACGGACAGGGAGGGACTGAAGCTTTCTTT. It translates to CASSYYGQGGTEAFF.

This clonotype was counted a few times. The genes are TRBV4-2 and TRBJ2-1; TRBD2 aligns across 7 bases. The CDR3 spans 16 residues. Germline V gene data show CDR1 as LGHNA and CDR2 as YNFKEQ. The junction had 8 bases not matched to a gene; V was cut back by 0 bases and J by 6 bases. The CDR3 DNA sequence: TGTGCCAGCAGCCAAGAGTGGCTAGCGGTAAGCAATGAGCAGTTCTTC. Its translation: CASSQEWLAVSNEQFF.

This clonotype came up a few times. This chain links TRBV20-1 with TRBJ1-2, with D perhaps matching TRBD1 (6 bases). V was trimmed by 5 bases and J by 0 bases, leaving 16 bases between them. This CDR3 region has 15 residues. The germline CDR1 and CDR2 sequences are DFQATT and SNEGSKA (reference sequence). The CDR3: CSAPYYHRANYGYTF. The CDR3, as DNA: TGCAGTGCTCCCTACTACCACAGGGCTAACTATGGCTACACCTTC.

A few counts support this clonotype. The J gene is TRBJ2-3, the V gene TRBV7-3; TRBD2 aligns across 8 bases. Germline V gene sequence: CDR1 SGHTA, CDR2 FQGTGA. Trimming at V came to 4 bases and at J to 6 bases, leaving 9 bases not matched to a gene. The CDR3 contains 15 residues. CDR3 nucleotides: TGTGCCAGCAGCTCGGGACTAGACAGCTCCGATACGCAGTATTTT. Translating gives CASSSGLDSSDTQYF.

The genes are TRBV4-3 and TRBJ2-3, with D possibly being TRBD2 (5 bases). This CDR3 has 17 residues. V lost 0 bases and J 3 bases, leaving 16 bases between the germline ends. Germline V gene lookup returns CDR1 LGHNA and CDR2 YSLEER. CDR3 bases: TGCGCCAGCAGCCAAGAGGAGGAACACCCGGGGACAGATACGCAGTATTTT. Its protein is CASSQEEEHPGTDTQYF.

The chain is built from TRBV20-1 and TRBJ2-4; D gene uncertain. V was trimmed by 3 bases and J by 7 bases, leaving 16 bases between them. This CDR3 region has 14 residues. Germline CDR1 DFQATT, CDR2 SNEGSKA (reference sequence). CDR3 amino acids: CSARAPGQWNIQYF. In DNA, the CDR3 is TGCAGTGCTAGGGCCCCTGGCCAGTGGAACATTCAGTACTTC.

The gene calls are TRBV7-6 and TRBJ2-5; TRBD2 matches at 10 bases. This CDR3 has 16 residues. CDR1 is SGHVS and CDR2 is FNYEAQ in the germline V gene. The ends lost 4 bases at V and 1 base at J; junction bases unmatched: 6. The CDR3 nucleotides read TGTGCCAGCAGCTCTAAGCGGGGGGGCCCCCAAGAGACCCAGTACTTC. This translates into CASSSKRGGPQETQYF. The variable domain in full, with the rest retrieved from reference TRBV7-6 and TRBJ2-5, is GAGVSQSPRYKVTKRGQDVALRCDPISGHVSLYWYRQALGQGPEFLTYFNYEAQQDKSGLPNDRFSAERPEGSISTLTIQRTEQRDSAMYRCASSSKRGGPQETQYFGPGTRLLVL.

This clonotype was seen a few times. The DNA of the CDR3 is TGTGCCAGCAGCCCCCACCTAGCGCGGAACACCGGGGAGCTGTTTTTT. This translates into CASSPHLARNTGELFF. The chain joins TRBV3-1 to TRBJ2-2; D is perhaps TRBD2 (6 bases). This CDR3 comprises 16 residues. Germline V gene lookup returns CDR1 LGHDT and CDR2 YNNKEL (reference sequence). V was clipped by 4 bases and J by 1 base, with 13 bases between them. The full variable domain, its missing parts supplied by reference TRBV3-1 and TRBJ2-2, is DTAVSQTPKYLVTQMGNDKSIKCEQNLGHDTMYWYKQDSKKFLKIMFSYNNKELIINETVPNRFSPKSPDKAHLNLHINSLELGDSAVYFCASSPHLARNTGELFFGEGSRLTVL.

This clonotype turned up a few times. The chain couples TRBV7-2 to TRBJ2-3; TRBD2 matches at 7 bases. V lost 6 bases to trimming and J lost 4 bases; unmatched junction nucleotides: 13. Per the germline V gene, CDR1 is SGHTA and CDR2 is FQGNSA. The CDR3 is 16 residues long. CDR3: CASSFLGLTGADTQYF. DNA of the CDR3: TGTGCCAGCAGTTTCCTGGGACTAACGGGGGCAGATACGCAGTATTTT.